This T cell receptor (beta chain) was sequenced during a study of T-cell memory formation after mild COVID-19. Study findings and constraints: Cross-reactive memory appears to have joined, as suggested by some responding clones showing up in pre-infection memory.

This clonotype was counted only a few times. Its specificity is unknown. Via MiXCR, TCRdb re-called the 5' RACE reads, giving one row per CDR3 protein. The sample shows about 140,000 distinct CDR3 sequences, approximately 14% of them seen only once. Trimming took off 2 bases at V and 1 base at J, with 16 bases between the two ends. Germline V gene data show CDR1 as SGHRS and CDR2 as YFSETQ. CDR3 length: 16 residues. This receptor was obtained from an adult woman who had mild COVID-19 (a few samples of this study predate the infection). Cell type and time point are not known. Sample: PBMCs or a T cell subset sorted from them (not recorded which). The chain is built from TRBV5-1 and TRBJ2-7; a possible D gene is TRBD2 (6 bases). As DNA, the CDR3 is TGCGCCAGCAGCTTCGGAGGCACGGGGGAGTCCTACGAGCAGTACTTC. Translating gives CASSFGGTGESYEQYF.